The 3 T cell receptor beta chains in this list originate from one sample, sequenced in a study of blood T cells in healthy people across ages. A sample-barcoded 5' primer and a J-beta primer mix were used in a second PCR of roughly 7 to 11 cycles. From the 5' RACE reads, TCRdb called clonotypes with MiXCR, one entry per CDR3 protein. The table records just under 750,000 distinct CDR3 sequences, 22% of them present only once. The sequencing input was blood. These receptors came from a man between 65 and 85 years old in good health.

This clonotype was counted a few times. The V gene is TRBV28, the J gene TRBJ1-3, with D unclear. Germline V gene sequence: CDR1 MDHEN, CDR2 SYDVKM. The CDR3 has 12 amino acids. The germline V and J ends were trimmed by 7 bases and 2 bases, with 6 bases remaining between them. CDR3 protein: CASTQAGNTIYF. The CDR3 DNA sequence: TGTGCCAGCACCCAGGCTGGAAACACCATATATTTT. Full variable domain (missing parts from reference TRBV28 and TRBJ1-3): DVKVTQSSRYLVKRTGEKVFLECVQDMDHENMFWYRQDPGLGLRLIYFSYDVKMKEKGDIPEGYSVSREKKERFSLILESASTNQTSMYLCASTQAGNTIYFGEGSWLTVV.

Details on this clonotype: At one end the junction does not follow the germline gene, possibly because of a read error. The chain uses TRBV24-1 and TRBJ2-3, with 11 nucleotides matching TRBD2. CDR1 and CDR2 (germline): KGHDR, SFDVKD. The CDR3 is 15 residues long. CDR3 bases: TGTGCCACCAGTGATACTAGCGGGAGAACAGATACGCGGTATTTT. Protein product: CATSDTSGRTDTRYF.

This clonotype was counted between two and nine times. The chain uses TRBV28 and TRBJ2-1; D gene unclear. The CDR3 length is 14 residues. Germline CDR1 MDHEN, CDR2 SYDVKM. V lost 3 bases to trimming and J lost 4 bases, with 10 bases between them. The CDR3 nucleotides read TGTGCCAGCAGTTTCCTAGACCTATACAATGAGCAGTTCTTC. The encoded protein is CASSFLDLYNEQFF.